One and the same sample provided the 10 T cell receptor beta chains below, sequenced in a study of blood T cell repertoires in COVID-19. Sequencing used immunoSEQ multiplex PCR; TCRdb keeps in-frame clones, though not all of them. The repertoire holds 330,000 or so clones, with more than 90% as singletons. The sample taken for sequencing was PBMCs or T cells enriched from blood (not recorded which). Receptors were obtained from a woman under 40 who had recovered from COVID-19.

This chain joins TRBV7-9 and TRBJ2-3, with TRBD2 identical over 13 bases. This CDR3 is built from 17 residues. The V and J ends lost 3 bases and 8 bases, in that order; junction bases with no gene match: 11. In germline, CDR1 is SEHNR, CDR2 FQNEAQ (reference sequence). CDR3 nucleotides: TGTGCCAGCAGCTTTTTTAGGACTAGCGGGAGAGGTGGTACGCAGTATTTT. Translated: CASSFFRTSGRGGTQYF.

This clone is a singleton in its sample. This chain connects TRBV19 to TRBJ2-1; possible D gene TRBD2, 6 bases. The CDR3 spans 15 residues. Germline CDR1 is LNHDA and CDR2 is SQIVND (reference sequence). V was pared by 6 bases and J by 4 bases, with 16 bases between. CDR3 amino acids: CASSPSSGPYNEQFF. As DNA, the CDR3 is TGTGCCAGTAGCCCCTCCAGCGGGCCTTACAATGAGCAGTTCTTC.

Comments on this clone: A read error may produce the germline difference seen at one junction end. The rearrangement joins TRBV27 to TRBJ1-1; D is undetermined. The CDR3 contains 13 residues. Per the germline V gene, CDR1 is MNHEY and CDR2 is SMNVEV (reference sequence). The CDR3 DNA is TGTGCCAGCAGTGTATCCGGGAACACTGAAGCTTTCTTT. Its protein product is CASSVSGNTEAFF.

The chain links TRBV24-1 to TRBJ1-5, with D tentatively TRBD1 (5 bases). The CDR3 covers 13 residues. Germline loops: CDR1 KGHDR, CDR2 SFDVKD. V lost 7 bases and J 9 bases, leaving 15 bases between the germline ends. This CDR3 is CATRASGVGPQHF. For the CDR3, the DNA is TGTGCCACCAGGGCATCGGGGGTCGGGCCCCAGCATTTT.

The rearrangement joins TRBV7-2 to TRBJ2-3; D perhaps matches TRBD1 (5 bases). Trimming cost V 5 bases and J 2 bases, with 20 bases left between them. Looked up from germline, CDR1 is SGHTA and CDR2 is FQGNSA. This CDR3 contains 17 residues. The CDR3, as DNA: TGTGCCAGCAGCCCACCTAGGGGCAGCCCCTTCACAGATACGCAGTATTTT. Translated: CASSPPRGSPFTDTQYF.

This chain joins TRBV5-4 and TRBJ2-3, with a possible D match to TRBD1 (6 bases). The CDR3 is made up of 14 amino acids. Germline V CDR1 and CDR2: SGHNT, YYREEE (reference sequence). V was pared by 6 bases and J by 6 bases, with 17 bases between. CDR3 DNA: TGTGCCAGCAACTCGGGCCTGAGGGGGGATACGCAGTATTTT. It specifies CASNSGLRGDTQYF.

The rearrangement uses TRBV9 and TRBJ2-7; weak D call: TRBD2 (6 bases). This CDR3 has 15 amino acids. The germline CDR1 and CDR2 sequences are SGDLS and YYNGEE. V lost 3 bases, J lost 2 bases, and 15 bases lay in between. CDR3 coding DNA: TGTGCCAGCAGCGAGGGGCGGGGCCCTCCCTACGAGCAGTACTTC. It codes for CASSEGRGPPYEQYF.

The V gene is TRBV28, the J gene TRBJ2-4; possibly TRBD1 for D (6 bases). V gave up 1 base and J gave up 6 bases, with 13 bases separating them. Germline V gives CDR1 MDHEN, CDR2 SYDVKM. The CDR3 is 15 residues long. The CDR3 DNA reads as TGTGCCAGCAGTTTATCCGGGACACTTAGAAACATTCAGTACTTC. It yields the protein CASSLSGTLRNIQYF. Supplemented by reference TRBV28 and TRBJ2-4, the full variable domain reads DVKVTQSSRYLVKRTGEKVFLECVQDMDHENMFWYRQDPGLGLRLIYFSYDVKMKEKGDIPEGYSVSREKKERFSLILESASTNQTSMYLCASSLSGTLRNIQYFGAGTRLSVL.

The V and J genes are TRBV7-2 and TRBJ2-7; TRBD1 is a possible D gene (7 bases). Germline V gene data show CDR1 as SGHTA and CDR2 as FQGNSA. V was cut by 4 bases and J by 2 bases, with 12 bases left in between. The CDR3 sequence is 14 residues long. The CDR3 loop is CASSSQGGPYEQYF. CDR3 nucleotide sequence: TGTGCCAGCAGCTCCCAGGGGGGCCCCTACGAGCAGTACTTC.

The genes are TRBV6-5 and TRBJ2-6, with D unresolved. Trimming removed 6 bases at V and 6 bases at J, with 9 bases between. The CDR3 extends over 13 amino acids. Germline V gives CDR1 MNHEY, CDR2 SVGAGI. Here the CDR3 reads CASSLGSANVLTF. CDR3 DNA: TGTGCCAGCAGCCTCGGTTCGGCCAACGTCCTGACTTTC.